A single sample gave rise to the 14 T cell receptor beta chains below, sequenced in a study of T-cell reconstitution after alpha-beta-depleted transplantation in children. The TCRbeta library was prepared with unique molecular identifiers. TCRdb processed the PCR reads anew with MiXCR; each CDR3 protein has one entry. The table records about 340,000 distinct CDR3 sequences, approximately 12% of them present only once. This sample comprised PBMCs, obtained from the stem cell graft. All receptors derive from a human donor who donated a stem cell graft to a child with Fanconi anemia.

In this sample, this clonotype turned up a few times. J is TRBJ2-1 and V is TRBV6-2 or TRBV6-3, with D possibly called TRBD1 or TRBD2 (5 bases each). The CDR3 consists of 17 residues. With 5 bases removed from V and 2 bases from J, the gap between germline ends came to 19 bases. The germline CDR1 and CDR2 sequences are MNHEY and SVGEGT. The CDR3 sequence is CASSTDIEGLTYNEQFF. For the CDR3, the DNA is TGTGCCAGCAGTACCGACATTGAGGGGCTTACCTACAATGAGCAGTTCTTC.

The sample holds many counts of this clonotype. The chain is built from TRBV12-3 or TRBV12-4 and TRBJ1-2; D not certain. V was cut by 3 bases and J by 8 bases, with 13 bases left in between. CDR3 length: 13 amino acids. The CDR3 loop is CASSFTRLEGYTF. The CDR3 coding sequence is TGTGCCAGCAGTTTCACCAGGCTTGAGGGCTACACCTTC.

In this sample, this clonotype turned up many times. This chain connects TRBV12-3 or TRBV12-4 to TRBJ2-5; D uncertain. The CDR3 length is 13 residues. V dropped 7 bases and J dropped 2 bases, with 11 bases sitting between them. CDR3 sequence reads: CASNDNPQETQYF. The DNA of the CDR3 is TGTGCCAGCAACGACAATCCTCAAGAGACCCAGTACTTC.

This clonotype was found many times. This chain connects TRBV20-1 to TRBJ1-1; 9 bases line up with TRBD1. This CDR3 region has 13 residues. Trimming at V came to 5 bases and at J to 5 bases, leaving 6 bases not matched to a gene. Germline lookup yields CDR1 DFQATT and CDR2 SNEGSKA (reference sequence). DNA for the CDR3: TGCAGTGCTCCCGGGACAGGGAGGACTGAAGCTTTCTTT. This encodes CSAPGTGRTEAFF.

The CDR3 nucleotides are TGCGCCAGCAGCTTGGCCTCCGGGACCCATAGCTCCTACAATGAGCAGTTCTTC. Its translation is CASSLASGTHSSYNEQFF. This chain links TRBV5-1 with TRBJ2-1, with D perhaps assigned TRBD1 or TRBD2 (5 bases each). CDR3 length: 18 residues. The germline V gene has CDR1 SGHRS and CDR2 YFSETQ. V was trimmed by 0 bases and J by 0 bases, leaving 16 bases between them. The variable domain in full, completed from reference TRBV5-1 and TRBJ2-1, reads KAGVTQTPRYLIKTRGQQVTLSCSPISGHRSVSWYQQTPGQGLQFLFEYFSETQRNKGNFPGRFSGRQFSNSRSEMNVSTLELGDSALYLCASSLASGTHSSYNEQFFGPGTRLTVL.

The chain couples TRBV14 to TRBJ1-5; TRBD1 matches 7 bases. The ends lost 3 bases at V and 9 bases at J; junction bases unmatched: 2. The CDR3 extends over 12 amino acids. Germline V gene data show CDR1 as SGHDN and CDR2 as FVKESK. CDR3 nucleotides: TGTGCCAGCAGCCACCGGACAGGGCCCCAGCATTTT. Translated, it gives CASSHRTGPQHF.

The chain is built from TRBV5-1 and TRBJ2-5; maybe TRBD2 (6 bases). The CDR3 contains 16 residues. Per germline, CDR1 SGHRS and CDR2 YFSETQ. Trimming took off 3 bases at V and 1 base at J, with 16 bases between the two ends. The CDR3 sequence is CASSSHSGSLQETQYF. CDR3 coding DNA: TGCGCCAGCAGCTCGCATTCCGGGAGCCTCCAAGAGACCCAGTACTTC.

This clonotype was detected a few times. The CDR3 reads CASSYGTGTYEQYV. CDR3 in DNA: TGTGCCAGCAGTTACGGGACAGGGACCTACGAGCAGTACGTC. The J gene is TRBJ2-7, the V gene TRBV6-2 or TRBV6-3; TRBD1 matches at 9 bases. Germline trimming cut 2 bases from V and 2 bases from J; bases unmatched to any gene: 1. CDR3 length: 14 residues. Germline V gene sequence: CDR1 MNHEY, CDR2 SVGEGT.

This clonotype was counted many times. The rearrangement joins TRBV7-9 to TRBJ2-3; D may be TRBD1 or TRBD2 (6 bases each). Germline CDR1 is SEHNR and CDR2 is FQNEAQ (reference sequence). This CDR3 has 15 amino acids. Trimming took 3 bases from V and 2 from J, leaving 12 bases between them. The CDR3 nucleotides read TGTGCCAGCAGCTTTGAGGGGGGAATCACAGATACGCAGTATTTT. It codes for CASSFEGGITDTQYF.

This clonotype was found many times. The chain joins TRBV4-1 to TRBJ2-2; 13 nucleotides align to TRBD2. V lost 1 base, J lost 5 bases, and 7 bases stayed unmatched. The germline V gene has CDR1 MGHRA and CDR2 YSYEKL. CDR3 length: 18 amino acids. CDR3 in amino acids: CASSQGGLAGVGTGELFF. The CDR3 DNA sequence: TGCGCCAGCAGCCAAGGCGGACTAGCGGGGGTTGGAACCGGGGAGCTGTTTTTT.

The chain recombines TRBV30 with TRBJ2-7, with TRBD1 identical over 8 bases. Germline CDR1 reads GTSNPN; CDR2 reads SVGIG (reference sequence). This CDR3 comprises 14 residues. Germline trimming cut 4 bases from V and 3 bases from J; bases unmatched to any gene: 8. The CDR3 DNA reads as TGTGCCTGGAATCCGGGACAGGACCTCTACGAGCAGTACTTC. This codes for CAWNPGQDLYEQYF.

V gene TRBV10-3 combines with J gene TRBJ2-3; maybe TRBD2 (5 bases). The CDR3 contains 14 residues. V gave up 10 bases and J gave up 2 bases, with 16 bases separating them. The germline CDR1 and CDR2 sequences are ENHRY and SYGVKD. The CDR3 DNA follows: TGTGCCACCCGCGGACTTGCCCACACAGATACGCAGTATTTT. The encoded protein is CATRGLAHTDTQYF.

This chain links TRBV6-5 with TRBJ2-1; D is perhaps TRBD2 (7 bases). The CDR3 totals 12 residues. Per germline, CDR1 MNHEY and CDR2 SVGAGI. Trimming stripped 2 bases from V and 9 bases from J, with 8 bases between. The CDR3 here is CASSYRGGEQFF. CDR3 nucleotides: TGTGCCAGCAGTTACAGGGGGGGTGAGCAGTTCTTC.

Only a few counts were recorded for this clonotype. The chain joins TRBV5-1 to TRBJ2-2; D is unresolved. Germline assignment: CDR1 SGHRS and CDR2 YFSETQ. The germline V and J ends were trimmed by 2 bases and 0 bases, with 5 bases remaining between them. This CDR3 has 14 residues. This CDR3 is CASSFDANTGELFF. The CDR3 DNA follows: TGCGCCAGCAGCTTTGACGCGAACACCGGGGAGCTGTTTTTT.